This TCR beta chain was profiled in a study of cytomegalovirus exposure and HLA in healthy donors. The wider study: In an early release, HLA-typed donors contributed 90 million or so unique TCR sequences.

The PCR made use of 60 Vbeta and 13 Jbeta primers. Libraries were prepared by immunoSEQ multiplex PCR; TCRdb keeps only in-frame clonotypes and omits some of them. The sample lists approximately 27,000 clones; approximately 70% were seen once. The V gene's germline CDR1 is SGHDT and CDR2 YYEEEE. CDR3 size: 12 residues. V was trimmed by 0 bases and J by 8 bases, leaving 6 bases between them. Regarding the study as a whole: In an earlier analysis, most TCR beta V segments were productive about 90% or about 30% of the time.

A remark on this clone: As yet, its antigen is unknown.

The sequence was obtained from a woman aged 45-65 years in good health and CMV-seronegative. The material sequenced was PBMCs. J is TRBJ2-4 and V is TRBV5-6; D possibly corresponds to TRBD2 (5 bases). The CDR3 reads CASSLAGDIQYF. The CDR3 DNA is TGTGCCAGCAGCTTGGCCGGGGACATTCAGTACTTC.